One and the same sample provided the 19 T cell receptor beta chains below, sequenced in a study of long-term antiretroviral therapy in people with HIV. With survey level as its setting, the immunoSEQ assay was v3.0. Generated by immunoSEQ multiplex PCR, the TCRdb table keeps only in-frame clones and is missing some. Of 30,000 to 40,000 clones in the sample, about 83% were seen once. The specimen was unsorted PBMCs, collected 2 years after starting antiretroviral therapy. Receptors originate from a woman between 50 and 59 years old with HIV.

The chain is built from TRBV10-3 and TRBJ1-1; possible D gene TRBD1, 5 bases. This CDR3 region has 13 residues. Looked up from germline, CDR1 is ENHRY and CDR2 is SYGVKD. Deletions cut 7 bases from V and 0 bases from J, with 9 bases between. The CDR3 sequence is CAIKGRVNTEAFF. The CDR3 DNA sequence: TGTGCCATCAAGGGGCGGGTGAACACTGAAGCTTTCTTT.

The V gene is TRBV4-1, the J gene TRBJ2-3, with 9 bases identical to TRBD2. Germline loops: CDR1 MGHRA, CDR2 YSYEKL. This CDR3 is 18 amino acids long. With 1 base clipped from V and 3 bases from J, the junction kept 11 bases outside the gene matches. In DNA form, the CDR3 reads TGCGCCAGCAGCCAAGGTCGAGGGGGGCTAGCGGGGACAGATACGCAGTATTTT. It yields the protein CASSQGRGGLAGTDTQYF.

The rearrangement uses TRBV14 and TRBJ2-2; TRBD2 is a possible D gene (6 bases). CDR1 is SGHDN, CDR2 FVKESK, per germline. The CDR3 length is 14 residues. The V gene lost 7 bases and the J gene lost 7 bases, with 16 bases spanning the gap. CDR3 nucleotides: TGTGCCAGCAACCGGGGGAGGTTGAACGGGGAGCTGTTTTTT. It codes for CASNRGRLNGELFF. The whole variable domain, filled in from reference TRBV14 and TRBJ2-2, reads EAGVTQFPSHSVIEKGQTVTLRCDPISGHDNLYWYRRVMGKEIKFLLHFVKESKQDESGMPNNRFLAERTGGTYSTLKVQPAELEDSGVYFCASNRGRLNGELFFGEGSRLTVL.

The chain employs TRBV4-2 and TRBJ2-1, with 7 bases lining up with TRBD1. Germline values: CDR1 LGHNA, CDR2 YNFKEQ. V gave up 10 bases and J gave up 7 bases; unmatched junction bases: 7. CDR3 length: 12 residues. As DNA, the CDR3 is TGTGCCACCGACCAGGGGGTGAATGAGCAGTTCTTC. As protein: CATDQGVNEQFF.

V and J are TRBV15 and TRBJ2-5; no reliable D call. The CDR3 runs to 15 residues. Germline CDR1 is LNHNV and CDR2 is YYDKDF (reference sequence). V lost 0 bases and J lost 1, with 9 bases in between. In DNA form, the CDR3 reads TGTGCCACCAGCAGAGATCTTCCCCTCCAAGAGACCCAGTACTTC. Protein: CATSRDLPLQETQYF. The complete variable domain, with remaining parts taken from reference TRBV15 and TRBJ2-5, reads DAMVIQNPRYQVTQFGKPVTLSCSQTLNHNVMYWYQQKSSQAPKLLFHYYDKDFNNEADTPDNFQSRRPNTSFCFLDIRSPGLGDTAMYLCATSRDLPLQETQYFGPGTRLLVL.

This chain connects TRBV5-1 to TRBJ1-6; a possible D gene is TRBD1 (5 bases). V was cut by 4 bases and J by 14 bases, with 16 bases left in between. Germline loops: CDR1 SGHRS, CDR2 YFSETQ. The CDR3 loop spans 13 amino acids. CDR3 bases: TGCGCCAGCAGCCTTATGGGGGAAGGATCCCTCCACTTT. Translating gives CASSLMGEGSLHF.

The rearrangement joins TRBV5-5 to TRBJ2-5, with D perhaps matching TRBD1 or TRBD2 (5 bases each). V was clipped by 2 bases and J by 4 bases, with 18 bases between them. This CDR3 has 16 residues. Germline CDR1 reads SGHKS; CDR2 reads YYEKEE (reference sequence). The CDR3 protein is CASSLRGTPQGETQYF. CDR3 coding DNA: TGTGCCAGCAGCTTACGAGGGACGCCCCAGGGAGAGACCCAGTACTTC.

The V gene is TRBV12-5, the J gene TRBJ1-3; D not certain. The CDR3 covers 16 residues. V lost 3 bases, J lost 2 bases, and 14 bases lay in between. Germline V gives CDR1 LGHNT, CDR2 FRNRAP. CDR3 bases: TGTGCTAGTGGTTTTTCCCTCAGACGGCCTGGAAACACCATATATTTT. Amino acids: CASGFSLRRPGNTIYF. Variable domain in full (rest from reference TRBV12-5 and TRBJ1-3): DARVTQTPRHKVTEMGQEVTMRCQPILGHNTVFWYRQTMMQGLELLAYFRNRAPLDDSGMPKDRFSAEMPDATLATLKIQPSEPRDSAVYFCASGFSLRRPGNTIYFGEGSWLTVV.

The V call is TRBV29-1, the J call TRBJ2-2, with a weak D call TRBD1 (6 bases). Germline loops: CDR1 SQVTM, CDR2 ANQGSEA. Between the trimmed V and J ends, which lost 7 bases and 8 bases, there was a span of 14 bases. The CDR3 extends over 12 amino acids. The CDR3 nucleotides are TGCAGCGCTTGGACAGAAACTGGGGAGCTGTTTTTT. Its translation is CSAWTETGELFF.

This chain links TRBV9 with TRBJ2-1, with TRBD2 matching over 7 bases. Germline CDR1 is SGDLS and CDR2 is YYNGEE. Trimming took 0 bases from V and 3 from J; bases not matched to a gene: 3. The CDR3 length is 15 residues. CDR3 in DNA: TGTGCCAGCAGCGTAGGCGGGGGTTACTACAATGAGCAGTTCTTC. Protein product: CASSVGGGYYNEQFF.

The CDR3 here is CATSSVLAGGHSEQFF. The CDR3 nucleotides read TGTGCCACCAGCAGCGTACTAGCGGGGGGGCATAGTGAGCAGTTCTTC. This chain uses TRBV15 with TRBJ2-1; TRBD2 agrees at 13 bases. V lost 3 bases to trimming and J lost 9 bases; unmatched junction nucleotides: 8. The CDR3 extends over 16 amino acids. Germline assignment: CDR1 LNHNV and CDR2 YYDKDF (reference sequence).

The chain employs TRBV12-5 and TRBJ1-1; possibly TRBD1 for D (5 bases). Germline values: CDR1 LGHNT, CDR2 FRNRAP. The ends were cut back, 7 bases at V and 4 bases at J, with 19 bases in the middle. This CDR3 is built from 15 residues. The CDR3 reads CASELGRGVSTEAFF. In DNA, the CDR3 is TGTGCTAGTGAACTGGGGCGGGGAGTGAGCACTGAAGCTTTCTTT.

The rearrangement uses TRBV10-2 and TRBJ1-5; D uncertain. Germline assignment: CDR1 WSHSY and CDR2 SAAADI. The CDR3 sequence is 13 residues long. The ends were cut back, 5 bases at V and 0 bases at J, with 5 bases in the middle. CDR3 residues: CASSQYSNQPQHF. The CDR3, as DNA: TGCGCCAGCAGTCAGTATAGCAATCAGCCCCAGCATTTT.

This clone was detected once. Here the CDR3 DNA reads TGTGCCAGCAGCTTGGAAAGCGGGGGCTGGACAGATACGCAGTATTTT. Amino acid sequence: CASSLESGGWTDTQYF. This chain joins TRBV5-8 and TRBJ2-3; 8 bases agree with TRBD2. Germline V lookup: CDR1 SGHTS, CDR2 YDEGEE. The ends lost 0 bases at V and 3 bases at J; junction bases unmatched: 6. The CDR3 runs 16 residues. The variable domain in full, completed from reference TRBV5-8 and TRBJ2-3, reads EAGVTQSPTHLIKTRGQQATLRCSPISGHTSVYWYQQALGLGLQFLLWYDEGEERNRGNFPPRFSGRQFPNYSSELNVNALELEDSALYLCASSLESGGWTDTQYFGPGTRLTVL.

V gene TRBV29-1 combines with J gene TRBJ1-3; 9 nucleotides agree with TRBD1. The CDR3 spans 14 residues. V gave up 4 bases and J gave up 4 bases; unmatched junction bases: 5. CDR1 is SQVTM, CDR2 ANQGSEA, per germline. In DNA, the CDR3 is TGCAGCGTTGCGAGGACAGGGGCCGGAAACACCATATATTTT. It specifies CSVARTGAGNTIYF.

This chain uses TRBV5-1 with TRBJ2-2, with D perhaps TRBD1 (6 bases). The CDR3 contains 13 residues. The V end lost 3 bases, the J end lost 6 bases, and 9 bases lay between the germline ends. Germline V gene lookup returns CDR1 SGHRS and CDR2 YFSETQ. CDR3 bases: TGCGCCAGCAGCTCACAGGGATCCGGGGAGCTGTTTTTT. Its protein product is CASSSQGSGELFF.

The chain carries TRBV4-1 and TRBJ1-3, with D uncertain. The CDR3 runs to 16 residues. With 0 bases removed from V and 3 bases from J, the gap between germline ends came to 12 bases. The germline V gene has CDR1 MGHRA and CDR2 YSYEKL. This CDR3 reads CASSQDGKQIGNTIYF. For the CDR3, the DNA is TGCGCCAGCAGCCAAGACGGCAAACAGATTGGAAACACCATATATTTT.

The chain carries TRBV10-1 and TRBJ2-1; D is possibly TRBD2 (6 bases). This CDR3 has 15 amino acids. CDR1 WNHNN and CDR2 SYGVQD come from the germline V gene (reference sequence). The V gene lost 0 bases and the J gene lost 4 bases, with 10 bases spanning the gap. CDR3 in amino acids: CASSESSSGYNEQFF. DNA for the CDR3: TGCGCCAGCAGTGAGTCGAGTAGCGGTTACAATGAGCAGTTCTTC.

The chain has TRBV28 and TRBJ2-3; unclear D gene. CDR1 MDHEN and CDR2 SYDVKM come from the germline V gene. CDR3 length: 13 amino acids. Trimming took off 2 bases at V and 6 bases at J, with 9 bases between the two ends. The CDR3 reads CASSLRNLDTQYF. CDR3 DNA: TGTGCCAGCAGTTTACGGAATCTGGATACGCAGTATTTT. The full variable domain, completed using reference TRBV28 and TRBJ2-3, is DVKVTQSSRYLVKRTGEKVFLECVQDMDHENMFWYRQDPGLGLRLIYFSYDVKMKEKGDIPEGYSVSREKKERFSLILESASTNQTSMYLCASSLRNLDTQYFGPGTRLTVL.